The TCR beta chain described here comes from a study of T cell repertoires in cytomegalovirus infection. For the study at large: In public TCR beta signatures, there were indications of both CMV infection and matching HLA type.

Comment on this clonotype: What it binds is unknown.

Via MiXCR, TCRdb re-called the reads, giving one row per CDR3 protein. The table lists 370,000 or so distinct CDR3 sequences, about 35% of them singletons. V lost 5 bases, J lost 5 bases, and 10 bases stayed unmatched. The CDR3 length is 16 residues. Germline CDR1 SGHDT, CDR2 YYEEEE. Findings of the study overall: HLA-C-restricted, CMV-specific TCR beta clonotypes were dominant ex vivo.

The sample was cultured PBMCs, taken from culture after CMV antigen stimulation. The chain links TRBV5-6 to TRBJ2-1; 10 bases agree with TRBD2. The sequence came from a human donor in good health (CMV status not recorded). Some clones in this sample may be carry-over from other donors' samples. The CDR3, as DNA: TGTGCCAGCAGTTTGCAGGTAGCGGGAGGAAACAATGAGCAGTTCTTC. Its translation: CASSLQVAGGNNEQFF.